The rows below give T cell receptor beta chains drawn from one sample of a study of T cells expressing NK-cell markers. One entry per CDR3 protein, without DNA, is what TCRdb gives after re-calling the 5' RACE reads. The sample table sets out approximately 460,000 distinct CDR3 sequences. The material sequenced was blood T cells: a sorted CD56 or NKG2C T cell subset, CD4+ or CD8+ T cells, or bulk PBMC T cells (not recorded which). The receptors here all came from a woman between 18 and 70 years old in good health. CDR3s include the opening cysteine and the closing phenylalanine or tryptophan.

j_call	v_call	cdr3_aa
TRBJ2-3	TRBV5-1	CASSFRPNTDTQYF
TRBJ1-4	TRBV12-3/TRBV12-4	CASSRGGNSDEKLFF
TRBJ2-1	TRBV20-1	CSASDRERPHNEQFF
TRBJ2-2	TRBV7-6	CASTLASTGELFF
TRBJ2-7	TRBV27	CASSLIRWDTSYEQYF
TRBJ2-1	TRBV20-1	CSAPLAGRGNEQFF
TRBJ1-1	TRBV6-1	CASSVGDGGGYTEAFF
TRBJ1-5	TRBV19	CASSFGPSPQHF
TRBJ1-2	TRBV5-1	CASSLARPDGYNYGYTF
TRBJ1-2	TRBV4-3	CASSRTGEANYGYTF
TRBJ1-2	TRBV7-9	CASSLRGQTGYGYTF
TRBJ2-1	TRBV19	CASRSLAGGLIYNEQFF
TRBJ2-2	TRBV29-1	CSVGGTSGRVNTGELFF
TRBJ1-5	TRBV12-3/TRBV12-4	CASSFGSHLGEPQHF
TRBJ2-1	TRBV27	CASSDLGRGSYEQFF
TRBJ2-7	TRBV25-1	CASSLNLDEQYF
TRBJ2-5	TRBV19	CASSMMAASETQYF
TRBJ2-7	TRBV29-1	CAGSRGEGEQYF
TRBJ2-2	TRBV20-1	CSAPRLEGKSGELFF
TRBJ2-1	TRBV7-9	CASSFVTSGRGQFF
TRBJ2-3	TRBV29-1	CSVELGGTDTQYF
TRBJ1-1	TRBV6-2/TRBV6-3	CASSYLTVNTEAFF
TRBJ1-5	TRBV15	CATSRVVKVYNQPQHF
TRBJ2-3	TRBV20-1	CSARDPRTSGSADTQYF